This T cell receptor beta chain was observed in a study of T-cell memory formation after mild COVID-19. Study-wide context: TCR clustering was largely donor specific. General study points: Clonal second-wave expansions that peaked on day 37 had unconfirmed SARS-CoV-2 specificity. CD4+ bias marked clones expanding day 15 to 37, unlike balanced contracting clones. Cross-reactive memory apparently joined, as some responding clones appeared in pre-infection memory.

TCRdb independently ran MiXCR on the 5' RACE reads; one entry per CDR3 protein. The table shows approximately 300,000 distinct CDR3 sequences, with approximately 15% occurring only once. In regard to this clonotype: Its specificity is unknown.

This CDR3 is 15 amino acids long. The germline CDR1 and CDR2 sequences are LGHNA and YSLEER. Trimming shortened V by 1 base and J by 10 bases, and 17 bases separated the two germline ends. This TCR came from a man younger than 35 who had mild COVID-19 (a few samples of this study predate the infection). Cell type and time point are not known. The chain has TRBV4-3 and TRBJ2-1, with D perhaps matching TRBD1 (6 bases). The sample comprised PBMCs or a T cell subset sorted from them (not recorded which). The CDR3 DNA reads TGCGCCAGCAGCCAAGTAGCTACAGGGTCGGGCGAGCAGTTCTTC. Its protein is CASSQVATGSGEQFF.